This is a list of T cell receptor beta chains from one sample in a study of blood T cell repertoires in COVID-19. The protocol was immunoSEQ multiplex PCR, while the TCRdb copy is restricted to in-frame clones and leaves out a portion. In the table there are under 200,000 clones, 84% of which are singletons. Input material: peripheral blood. Receptors were obtained from a woman over 75 with COVID-19, enrolled during active disease. Both conserved end residues are part of each CDR3. Each record gives: V gene, clone size, J gene, D gene, CDR3 DNA, CDR3 protein. D genes are given only for firm matches. Size is omitted from some rows. Given values are once, few, many or a class for expanded clones.

V gene: TRBV15; clone size: -; J gene: TRBJ2-5; D gene: TRBD2; CDR3 DNA: TGTGCCACCAGCAGAGAGGGGGCTAGCGGGGGTCAAGAGACCCAGTACTTC; CDR3 protein: CATSREGASGGQETQYF
V gene: TRBV6-4; clone size: -; J gene: TRBJ2-3; D gene: TRBD2; CDR3 DNA: TGTGCCAGCAGGGCCGGGACTAGCACCTCAGATACGCAGTATTTT; CDR3 protein: CASRAGTSTSDTQYF
V gene: TRBV27; clone size: -; J gene: TRBJ2-7; D gene: -; CDR3 DNA: TGTGCCAGCAGCTGGAGCCGCACCCCCTACGAGCAGTACTTC; CDR3 protein: CASSWSRTPYEQYF
V gene: TRBV15; clone size: -; J gene: TRBJ2-1; D gene: -; CDR3 DNA: TGTGCCACCAGCGATACCGGGAAACCCTACAATGAGCAGTTCTTC; CDR3 protein: CATSDTGKPYNEQFF
V gene: TRBV19; clone size: -; J gene: TRBJ1-1; D gene: -; CDR3 DNA: TGTGCCAGTAGTATAAGAGGTACTGAAGCTTTCTTT; CDR3 protein: CASSIRGTEAFF
V gene: TRBV19; clone size: -; J gene: TRBJ1-6; D gene: -; CDR3 DNA: TGTGCCAGTAATTCTGGACTTTCACCCCTCCACTTT; CDR3 protein: CASNSGLSPLHF
V gene: TRBV19; clone size: once; J gene: TRBJ2-7; D gene: TRBD1; CDR3 DNA: TGTGCCAGTAGTAGGGGCAGGGGGACCCTTCAGTACTTC; CDR3 protein: CASSRGRGTLQYF
V gene: TRBV6-6; clone size: few; J gene: TRBJ1-5; D gene: TRBD1; CDR3 DNA: TGTGCCAGCAGTCCAATCGACAGGGGGCACGGCAATCAGCCCCAGCATTTT; CDR3 protein: CASSPIDRGHGNQPQHF
V gene: TRBV7-2; clone size: -; J gene: TRBJ2-3; D gene: -; CDR3 DNA: TGTGCCAGCAGCTTATTCGCGCGGGCTAGCACAGATACGCAGTATTTT; CDR3 protein: CASSLFARASTDTQYF
V gene: TRBV28; clone size: -; J gene: TRBJ2-1; D gene: TRBD2; CDR3 DNA: TGTGCCAGCAGTTCTCTAGCGGGAGTGTTGGAGCAGTTCTTC; CDR3 protein: CASSSLAGVLEQFF
V gene: TRBV9; clone size: once; J gene: TRBJ2-1; D gene: -; CDR3 DNA: TGTGCCAGCAGCGGAACCTCCGGGTACAATGAGCAGTTCTTC; CDR3 protein: CASSGTSGYNEQFF
V gene: TRBV4-1; clone size: -; J gene: TRBJ2-2; D gene: TRBD2; CDR3 DNA: TGCGCCAGCAGCCAAGCGAGCGGGGCGAACACCGGGGAGCTGTTTTTT; CDR3 protein: CASSQASGANTGELFF
V gene: TRBV7-3; clone size: -; J gene: TRBJ2-7; D gene: -; CDR3 DNA: TGTGCCAGCAGCTTAGGTTCTAGGGGCGAGCAGTACTTC; CDR3 protein: CASSLGSRGEQYF
V gene: TRBV4-1; clone size: once; J gene: TRBJ2-7; D gene: -; CDR3 DNA: TGCGCCAGCAGCCAGAAATCCGGGACATCTGTAGCCTACGAGCAGTACTTC; CDR3 protein: CASSQKSGTSVAYEQYF
V gene: TRBV19; clone size: -; J gene: TRBJ1-5; D gene: -; CDR3 DNA: TGTGCCAGTAGTACTACCCGTCTAAGTGGCAATCAGCCCCAGCATTTT; CDR3 protein: CASSTTRLSGNQPQHF
V gene: TRBV19; clone size: -; J gene: TRBJ1-2; D gene: -; CDR3 DNA: TGTGCCAGTAGGACGACCGCCGAGGGCTATGGCTACACCTTC; CDR3 protein: CASRTTAEGYGYTF
V gene: TRBV19; clone size: -; J gene: TRBJ1-5; D gene: TRBD1; CDR3 DNA: TGTGCCAGTACCACTCCGGGACAGGGGGCTGGTCAGCCCCAGCATTTT; CDR3 protein: CASTTPGQGAGQPQHF
V gene: TRBV27; clone size: -; J gene: TRBJ2-4; D gene: -; CDR3 DNA: TGTGCCACCCGAATGGGGGCAGGGGTGTATTTACTTGCCAAAAACATTCAGTACTTC; CDR3 protein: CATRMGAGVYLLAKNIQYF
V gene: TRBV21-1; clone size: -; J gene: TRBJ1-4; D gene: -; CDR3 DNA: TGTGCCAGCAGCAAAGCAGGGTGGGTTCGACAGTATCTAATGTTGGGAAAGGGAAAACTGTTTTTT; CDR3 protein: CASSKAGWVRQYLMLGKGKLFF
V gene: TRBV3-1/TRBV3-2; clone size: -; J gene: TRBJ1-1; D gene: TRBD1; CDR3 DNA: TGTGCCAGCAGCCTACAGGGGCTTAGGGCTGAAGCTTTCTTT; CDR3 protein: CASSLQGLRAEAFF
V gene: TRBV5-4; clone size: once; J gene: TRBJ2-4; D gene: TRBD1; CDR3 DNA: TGTGCCAGCAGCTGGGGGGACAGGGACATTCAGTACTTC; CDR3 protein: CASSWGDRDIQYF
V gene: TRBV30; clone size: -; J gene: TRBJ2-3; D gene: TRBD1; CDR3 DNA: TGTGCCTGGAGTCCGGGACAGGGGCTTACAGATACGCAGTATTTT; CDR3 protein: CAWSPGQGLTDTQYF
V gene: TRBV2; clone size: -; J gene: TRBJ1-5; D gene: TRBD1; CDR3 DNA: TGTGCCAGCAGCGGGACAGGGGGCCTGCAGCCCCAGCATTTT; CDR3 protein: CASSGTGGLQPQHF
V gene: TRBV2; clone size: -; J gene: TRBJ1-4; D gene: TRBD1; CDR3 DNA: TGTGCCAGCAGTGAAAAAAGGGCAGGGGGGGAAAAACTGTTTTTT; CDR3 protein: CASSEKRAGGEKLFF
V gene: TRBV6-5; clone size: -; J gene: TRBJ1-2; D gene: -; CDR3 DNA: TGTGCCAGCATCCCCGGCGGTGGGTATGGTGGCTACACCTTC; CDR3 protein: CASIPGGGYGGYTF
V gene: TRBV7-9; clone size: -; J gene: TRBJ2-2; D gene: TRBD1; CDR3 DNA: TGTGCCAGCACCTCTCGGACAGGGGGCGCCCGGAACACCGGGGAGCTGTTTTTT; CDR3 protein: CASTSRTGGARNTGELFF
V gene: TRBV2; clone size: -; J gene: TRBJ2-7; D gene: TRBD2; CDR3 DNA: TGTGCCAGCGAGGTGGGGGGGGTCGAGCAGTACTTC; CDR3 protein: CASEVGGVEQYF
V gene: TRBV27; clone size: few; J gene: TRBJ2-7; D gene: TRBD2; CDR3 DNA: TGTGCCAGCAGTTTCCTGCGGGAGGGTCCCCACGAGCAGTACTTC; CDR3 protein: CASSFLREGPHEQYF
V gene: TRBV18; clone size: once; J gene: TRBJ2-5; D gene: TRBD1; CDR3 DNA: TGTGCCAGCTCACCTTATTTTGGACAGGGAGAGGAGACCCAGTACTTC; CDR3 protein: CASSPYFGQGEETQYF
V gene: TRBV11-3; clone size: -; J gene: TRBJ2-3; D gene: -; CDR3 DNA: TGTGCCAGCAGCCCGTCTAGGGGGAGCACAGATACGCAGTATTTT; CDR3 protein: CASSPSRGSTDTQYF
V gene: TRBV7-3; clone size: -; J gene: TRBJ2-1; D gene: TRBD2; CDR3 DNA: TGTGCCAGCAGCCCACGACTAGCGGGGGGGCAACGCAATGAGCAGTTCTTC; CDR3 protein: CASSPRLAGGQRNEQFF
V gene: TRBV27; clone size: few; J gene: TRBJ1-3; D gene: TRBD1; CDR3 DNA: TGTGCCAGCAGGCAGGGGGCCGGAAACACCATATATTTT; CDR3 protein: CASRQGAGNTIYF
V gene: TRBV10-3; clone size: -; J gene: TRBJ1-2; D gene: TRBD1; CDR3 DNA: TGTGCCGTCGACAGGGGAATTAACTATGGCTACACCTTC; CDR3 protein: CAVDRGINYGYTF
V gene: TRBV5-4; clone size: once; J gene: TRBJ2-7; D gene: TRBD1; CDR3 DNA: TGTGCCAGCAGCTTTACAGGGGGCTCCTACGAGCAGTACTTC; CDR3 protein: CASSFTGGSYEQYF
V gene: TRBV6-4; clone size: -; J gene: TRBJ1-5; D gene: -; CDR3 DNA: TGTGCCAGCAGTCAGGGTGCTTCTCAGCCCCAGCATTTT; CDR3 protein: CASSQGASQPQHF
V gene: TRBV14; clone size: -; J gene: TRBJ2-5; D gene: -; CDR3 DNA: TGTGCCAGCAGCCAAGATTATGTGAGGAGCGGTTTAGGGGAGACCCAGTACTTC; CDR3 protein: CASSQDYVRSGLGETQYF
V gene: TRBV3-1/TRBV3-2; clone size: -; J gene: TRBJ2-3; D gene: -; CDR3 DNA: TGTGCCAGCAGCCAGCATATCGACAGACACACAGATACGCAGTATTTT; CDR3 protein: CASSQHIDRHTDTQYF
V gene: TRBV28; clone size: -; J gene: TRBJ1-4; D gene: TRBD1; CDR3 DNA: TGTGCCAGCAGTTTAACAGGGGATTGGGAAAAACTGTTTTTT; CDR3 protein: CASSLTGDWEKLFF
V gene: TRBV29-1; clone size: -; J gene: TRBJ1-2; D gene: -; CDR3 DNA: TGCAGCGTTGACCGGAGGGGCTATGGCTACACCTTC; CDR3 protein: CSVDRRGYGYTF
V gene: TRBV10-1; clone size: -; J gene: TRBJ2-3; D gene: TRBD2; CDR3 DNA: TGCGCCAGCAGCGGGAGGACTAGCGGGGGGGGCCAGACAGATACGCAGTATTTT; CDR3 protein: CASSGRTSGGGQTDTQYF
V gene: TRBV5-4; clone size: -; J gene: TRBJ1-1; D gene: -; CDR3 DNA: TGTGCCAGCAGCTTGGCGACAGGCAATAAGAACACTGAAGCTTTCTTT; CDR3 protein: CASSLATGNKNTEAFF
V gene: TRBV6-5; clone size: -; J gene: TRBJ1-5; D gene: -; CDR3 DNA: TGTGCCAGCAATGCCTTCGGAGAGCCCCAGCATTTT; CDR3 protein: CASNAFGEPQHF
V gene: TRBV7-2; clone size: -; J gene: TRBJ1-6; D gene: TRBD1; CDR3 DNA: TGTGCCAGCAGTTCCCCGGGACAGCTAACAAATTCACCCCTCCACTTT; CDR3 protein: CASSSPGQLTNSPLHF
V gene: TRBV18; clone size: -; J gene: TRBJ1-2; D gene: TRBD1; CDR3 DNA: TGTGCCAGCTCACCACTAGGACAGGGCCTAAACTATGGCTACACCTTC; CDR3 protein: CASSPLGQGLNYGYTF
V gene: TRBV4-1; clone size: -; J gene: TRBJ1-3; D gene: TRBD1; CDR3 DNA: TGCGCCAGCAGCCCTCCCGGGACAGGGACTGGAAACACCATATATTTT; CDR3 protein: CASSPPGTGTGNTIYF
V gene: TRBV29-1; clone size: -; J gene: TRBJ2-7; D gene: -; CDR3 DNA: TGCAGCGTTGAAAGGGGCTACGAGCAGTACTTC; CDR3 protein: CSVERGYEQYF
V gene: TRBV9; clone size: -; J gene: TRBJ2-2; D gene: -; CDR3 DNA: TGTGCCAGCAGCCTGGGCGGGGACACCGGGGAGCTGTTTTTT; CDR3 protein: CASSLGGDTGELFF
V gene: TRBV18; clone size: -; J gene: TRBJ2-7; D gene: -; CDR3 DNA: TGTGCCAGCTCCCAGTGGGGCGCAACCTACGAGCAGTACTTC; CDR3 protein: CASSQWGATYEQYF
V gene: TRBV18; clone size: -; J gene: TRBJ1-1; D gene: -; CDR3 DNA: TGTGCCAGCTCACCAGGGCACGGGATGAACACTGAAGCTTTCTTT; CDR3 protein: CASSPGHGMNTEAFF
V gene: TRBV7-2; clone size: -; J gene: TRBJ2-5; D gene: TRBD2; CDR3 DNA: TGTGCCAGCAGCCCGGAAGAGCGGGGAGGAGCGCAGACCCAGTACTTC; CDR3 protein: CASSPEERGGAQTQYF
V gene: TRBV19; clone size: -; J gene: TRBJ2-1; D gene: TRBD1; CDR3 DNA: TGTGCCAGTAGATACAGGGGGCGTAAGTCAAAGTCCTACAATGAGCAGTTCTTC; CDR3 protein: CASRYRGRKSKSYNEQFF
V gene: TRBV5-4; clone size: once; J gene: TRBJ2-5; D gene: -; CDR3 DNA: TGTGCCAGCTCCTTTGGGGGGGGGCAGGTGACCCAGTACTTC; CDR3 protein: CASSFGGGQVTQYF